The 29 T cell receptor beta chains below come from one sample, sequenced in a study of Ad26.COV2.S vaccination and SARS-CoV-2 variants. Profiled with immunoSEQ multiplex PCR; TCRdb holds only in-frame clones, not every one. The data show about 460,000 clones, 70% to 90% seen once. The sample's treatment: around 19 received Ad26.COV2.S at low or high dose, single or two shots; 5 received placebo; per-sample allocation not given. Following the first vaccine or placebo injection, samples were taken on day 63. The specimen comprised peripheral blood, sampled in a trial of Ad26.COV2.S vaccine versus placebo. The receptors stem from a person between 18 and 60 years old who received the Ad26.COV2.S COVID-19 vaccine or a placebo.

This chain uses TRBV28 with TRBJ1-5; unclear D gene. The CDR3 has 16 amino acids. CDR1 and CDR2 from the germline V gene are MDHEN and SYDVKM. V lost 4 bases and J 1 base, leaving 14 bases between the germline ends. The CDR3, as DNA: TGTGCCAGCAGTTATTACAGACGCCTGAGCAATCAGCCCCAGCATTTT. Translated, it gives CASSYYRRLSNQPQHF.

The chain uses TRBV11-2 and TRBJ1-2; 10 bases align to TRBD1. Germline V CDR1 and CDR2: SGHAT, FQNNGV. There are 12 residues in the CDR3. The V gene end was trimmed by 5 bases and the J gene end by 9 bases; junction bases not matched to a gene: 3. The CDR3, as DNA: TGTGCCAGCAGCATGGGACAGGGGCGCTACACCTTC. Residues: CASSMGQGRYTF. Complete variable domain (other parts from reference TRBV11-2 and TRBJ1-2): EAGVAQSPRYKIIEKRQSVAFWCNPISGHATLYWYQQILGQGPKLLIQFQNNGVVDDSQLPKDRFSAERLKGVDSTLKIQPAKLEDSAVYLCASSMGQGRYTFGSGTRLTVV.

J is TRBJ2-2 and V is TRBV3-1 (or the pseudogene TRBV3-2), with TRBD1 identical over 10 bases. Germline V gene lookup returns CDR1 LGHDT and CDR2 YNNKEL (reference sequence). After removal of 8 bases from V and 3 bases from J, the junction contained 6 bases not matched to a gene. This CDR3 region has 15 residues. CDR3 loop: CASGDRGRDTGELFF. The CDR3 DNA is TGTGCCAGCGGCGACAGGGGGCGGGACACCGGGGAGCTGTTTTTT.

CDR3 amino acids: CASSFPGLAGVVEQFF. In DNA form, the CDR3 reads TGCGCCAGCAGCTTTCCGGGACTAGCGGGAGTTGTTGAGCAGTTCTTC. The V and J genes are TRBV5-1 and TRBJ2-1, with TRBD2 identical over 14 bases. Germline CDR1 reads SGHRS; CDR2 reads YFSETQ. The CDR3 covers 16 residues. J was trimmed by 9 bases and V by 2 bases; bases with no gene match: 7.

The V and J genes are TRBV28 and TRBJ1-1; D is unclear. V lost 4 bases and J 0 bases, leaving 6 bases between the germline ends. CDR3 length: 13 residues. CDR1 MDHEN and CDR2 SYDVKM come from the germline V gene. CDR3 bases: TGTGCCAGCAGTTCCCGGGTGAACACTGAAGCTTTCTTT. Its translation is CASSSRVNTEAFF.

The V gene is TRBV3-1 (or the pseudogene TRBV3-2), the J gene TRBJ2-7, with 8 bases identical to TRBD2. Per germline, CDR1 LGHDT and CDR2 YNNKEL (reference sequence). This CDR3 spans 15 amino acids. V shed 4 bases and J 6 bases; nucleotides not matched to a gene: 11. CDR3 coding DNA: TGTGCCAGCAGCCCGAGCGGGAGTAGAGATCGCGAGCAGTACTTC. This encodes CASSPSGSRDREQYF.

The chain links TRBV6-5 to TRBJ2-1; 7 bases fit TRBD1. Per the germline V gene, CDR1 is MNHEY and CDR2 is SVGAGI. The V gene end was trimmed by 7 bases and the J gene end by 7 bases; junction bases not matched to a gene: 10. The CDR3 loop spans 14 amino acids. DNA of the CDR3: TGTGCCAGCATCCCCTCGGCAGGGGGAAATGAGCAGTTCTTC. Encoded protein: CASIPSAGGNEQFF.

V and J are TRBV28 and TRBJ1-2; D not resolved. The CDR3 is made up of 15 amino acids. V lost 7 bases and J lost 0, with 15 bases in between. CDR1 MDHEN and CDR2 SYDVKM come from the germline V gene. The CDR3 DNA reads TGTGCCAGCACACCCTGGTCCCCCACTAACTATGGCTACACCTTC. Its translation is CASTPWSPTNYGYTF.

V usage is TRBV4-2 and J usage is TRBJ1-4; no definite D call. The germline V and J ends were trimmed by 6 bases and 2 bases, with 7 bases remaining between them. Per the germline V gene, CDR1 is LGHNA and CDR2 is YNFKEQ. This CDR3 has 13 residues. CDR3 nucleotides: TGTGCCAGCAGGAAGCCTACTAATGAAAAACTGTTTTTT. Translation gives CASRKPTNEKLFF.

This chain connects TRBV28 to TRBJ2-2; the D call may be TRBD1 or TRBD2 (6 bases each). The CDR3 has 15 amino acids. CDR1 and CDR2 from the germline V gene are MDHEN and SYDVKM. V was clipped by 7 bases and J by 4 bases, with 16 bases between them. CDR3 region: CASTKRGEVTGELFF. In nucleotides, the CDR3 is TGTGCCAGCACCAAAAGGGGGGAGGTCACCGGGGAGCTGTTTTTT.

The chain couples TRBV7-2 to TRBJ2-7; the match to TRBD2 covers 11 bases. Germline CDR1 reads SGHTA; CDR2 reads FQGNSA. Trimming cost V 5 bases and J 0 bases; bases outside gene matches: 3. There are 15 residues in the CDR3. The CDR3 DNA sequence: TGTGCCAGCAGCCCCGGGACTAGCGGCTCCTACGAGCAGTACTTC. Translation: CASSPGTSGSYEQYF.

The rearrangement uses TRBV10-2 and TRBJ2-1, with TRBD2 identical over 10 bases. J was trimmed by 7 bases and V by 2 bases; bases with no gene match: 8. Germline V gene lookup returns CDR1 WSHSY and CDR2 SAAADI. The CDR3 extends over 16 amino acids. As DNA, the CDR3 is TGCGCCAGCAGTGAGAGTCTAGCGGGAGATAAAAATGAGCAGTTCTTC. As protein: CASSESLAGDKNEQFF.

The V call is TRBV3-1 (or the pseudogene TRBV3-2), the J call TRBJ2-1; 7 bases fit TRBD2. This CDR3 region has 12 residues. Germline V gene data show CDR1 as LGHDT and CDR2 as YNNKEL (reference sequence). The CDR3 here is CAAQRGNNEQFF. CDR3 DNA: TGTGCGGCGCAGCGGGGTAACAATGAGCAGTTCTTC.

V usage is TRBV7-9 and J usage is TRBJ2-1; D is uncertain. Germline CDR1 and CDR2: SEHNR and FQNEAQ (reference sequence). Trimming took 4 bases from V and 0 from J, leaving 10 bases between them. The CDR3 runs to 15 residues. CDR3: CASSSLVISYNEQFF. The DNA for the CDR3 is TGTGCCAGCAGCTCTCTAGTGATCTCCTACAATGAGCAGTTCTTC. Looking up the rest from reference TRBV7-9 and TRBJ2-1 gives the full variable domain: DTGVSQNPRHKITKRGQNVTFRCDPISEHNRLYWYRQTLGQGPEFLTYFQNEAQLEKSRLLSDRFSAERPKGSFSTLEIQRTEQGDSAMYLCASSSLVISYNEQFFGPGTRLTVL.

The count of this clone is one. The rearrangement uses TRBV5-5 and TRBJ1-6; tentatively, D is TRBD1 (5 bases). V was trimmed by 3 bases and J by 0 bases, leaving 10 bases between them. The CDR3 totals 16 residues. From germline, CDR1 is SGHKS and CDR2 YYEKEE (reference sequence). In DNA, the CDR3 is TGTGCCAGCAGCTATCCCGACAGCTCCTATAATTCACCCCTCCACTTT. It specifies CASSYPDSSYNSPLHF.

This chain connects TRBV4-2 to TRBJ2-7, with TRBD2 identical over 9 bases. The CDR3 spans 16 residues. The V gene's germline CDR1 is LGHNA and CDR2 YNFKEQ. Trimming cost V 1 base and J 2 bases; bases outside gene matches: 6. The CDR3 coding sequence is TGTGCCAGCAGCCAAGGACTAGCGGAACCCCCCTACGAGCAGTACTTC. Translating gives CASSQGLAEPPYEQYF.

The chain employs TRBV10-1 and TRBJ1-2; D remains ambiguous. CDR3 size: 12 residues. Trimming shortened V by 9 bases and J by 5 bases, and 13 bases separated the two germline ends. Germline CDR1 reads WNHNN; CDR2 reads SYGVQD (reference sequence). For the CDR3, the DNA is TGCGCCAGACGCAAGCCCATTTATGGCTACACCTTC. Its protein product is CARRKPIYGYTF.

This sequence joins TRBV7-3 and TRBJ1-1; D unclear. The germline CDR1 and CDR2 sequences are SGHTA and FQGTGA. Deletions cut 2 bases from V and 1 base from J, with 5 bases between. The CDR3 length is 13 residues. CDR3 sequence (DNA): TGTGCCAGCAGCTTAGACGCGAACACTGAAGCTTTCTTT. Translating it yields CASSLDANTEAFF.

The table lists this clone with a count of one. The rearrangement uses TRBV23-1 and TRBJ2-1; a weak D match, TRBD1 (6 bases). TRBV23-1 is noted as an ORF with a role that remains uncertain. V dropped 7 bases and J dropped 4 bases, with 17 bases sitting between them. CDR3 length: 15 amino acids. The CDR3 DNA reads TGCGCCAGCACCAAAAGGACAGATCCATACAATGAGCAGTTCTTC. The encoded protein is CASTKRTDPYNEQFF.

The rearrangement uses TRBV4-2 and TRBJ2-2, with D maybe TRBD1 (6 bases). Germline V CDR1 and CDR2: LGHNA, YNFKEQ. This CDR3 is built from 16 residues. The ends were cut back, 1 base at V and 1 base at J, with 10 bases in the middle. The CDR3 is CASSQGQVVNTGELFF. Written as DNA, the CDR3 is TGTGCCAGCAGCCAAGGACAGGTGGTGAACACCGGGGAGCTGTTTTTT.

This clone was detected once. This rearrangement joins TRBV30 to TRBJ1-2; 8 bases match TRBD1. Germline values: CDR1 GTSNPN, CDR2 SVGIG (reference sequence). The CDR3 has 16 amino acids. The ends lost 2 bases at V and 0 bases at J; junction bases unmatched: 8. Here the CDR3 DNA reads TGTGCCTGGAGTCTTTTGGGGACAGGCTCTAACTATGGCTACACCTTC. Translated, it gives CAWSLLGTGSNYGYTF.

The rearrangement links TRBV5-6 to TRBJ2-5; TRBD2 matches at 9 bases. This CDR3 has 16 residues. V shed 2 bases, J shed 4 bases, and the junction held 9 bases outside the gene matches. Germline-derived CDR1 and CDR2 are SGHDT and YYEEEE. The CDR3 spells CASSFTGTSLPETQYF. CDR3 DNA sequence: TGTGCCAGCAGCTTTACCGGGACTAGCTTACCAGAGACCCAGTACTTC.

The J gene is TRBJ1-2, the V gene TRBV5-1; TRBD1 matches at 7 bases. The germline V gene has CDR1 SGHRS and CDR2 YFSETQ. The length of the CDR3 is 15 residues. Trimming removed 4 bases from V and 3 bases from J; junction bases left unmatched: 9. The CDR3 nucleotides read TGCGCCAGCAGCAACCGGACAGGTGGGGACTATGGCTACACCTTC. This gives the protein CASSNRTGGDYGYTF. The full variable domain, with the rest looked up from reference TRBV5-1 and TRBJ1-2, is KAGVTQTPRYLIKTRGQQVTLSCSPISGHRSVSWYQQTPGQGLQFLFEYFSETQRNKGNFPGRFSGRQFSNSRSEMNVSTLELGDSALYLCASSNRTGGDYGYTFGSGTRLTVV.

The CDR3 loop reads CASRFSSYNSPLHF. The CDR3 nucleotides are TGTGCCAGTAGGTTCAGCTCCTATAATTCACCCCTCCACTTT. This chain connects TRBV19 to TRBJ1-6; D is ambiguous. V was pared by 6 bases and J by 0 bases, with 6 bases between. Germline CDR1 and CDR2: LNHDA and SQIVND (reference sequence). The CDR3 totals 14 residues.

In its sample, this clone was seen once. The CDR3 DNA reads as TGTGCCAGCAGTTTACCCGGGAACACTGAAGCTTTCTTT. Amino acid sequence: CASSLPGNTEAFF. V is TRBV12-3 or TRBV12-4 and J is TRBJ1-1, with D uncertain. The CDR3 is 13 amino acids. The germline V and J ends were trimmed by 2 bases and 1 base, with 5 bases remaining between them.

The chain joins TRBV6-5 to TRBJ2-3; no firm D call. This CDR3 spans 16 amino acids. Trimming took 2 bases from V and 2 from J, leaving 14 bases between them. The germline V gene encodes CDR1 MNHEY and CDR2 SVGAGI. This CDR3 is CASSYVFTTPTDTQYF. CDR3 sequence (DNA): TGTGCCAGCAGTTACGTTTTTACTACACCCACAGATACGCAGTATTTT.

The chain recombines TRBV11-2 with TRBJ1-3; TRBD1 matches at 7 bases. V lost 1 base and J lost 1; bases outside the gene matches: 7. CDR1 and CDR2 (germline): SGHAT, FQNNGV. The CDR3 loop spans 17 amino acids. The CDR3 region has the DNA TGTGCCAGCAGCTTAGGATACAGGGGTTTATCTGGAAACACCATATATTTT. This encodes CASSLGYRGLSGNTIYF.

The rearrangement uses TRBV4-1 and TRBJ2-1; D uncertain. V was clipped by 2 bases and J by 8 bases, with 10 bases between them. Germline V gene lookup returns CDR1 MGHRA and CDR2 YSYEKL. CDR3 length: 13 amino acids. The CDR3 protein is CASSQRSGHEQFF. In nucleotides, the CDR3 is TGCGCCAGCAGCCAAAGGTCGGGCCATGAGCAGTTCTTC.

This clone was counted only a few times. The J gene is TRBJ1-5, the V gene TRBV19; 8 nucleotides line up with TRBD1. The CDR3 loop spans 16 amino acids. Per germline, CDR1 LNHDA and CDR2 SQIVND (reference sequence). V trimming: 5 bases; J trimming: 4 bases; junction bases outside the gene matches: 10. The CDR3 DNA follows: TGTGCCAGTAGTTTCTCAGGACAGGGCTGGAATCAGCCCCAGCATTTT. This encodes CASSFSGQGWNQPQHF. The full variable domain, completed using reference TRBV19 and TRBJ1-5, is DGGITQSPKYLFRKEGQNVTLSCEQNLNHDAMYWYRQDPGQGLRLIYYSQIVNDFQKGDIAEGYSVSREKKESFPLTVTSAQKNPTAFYLCASSFSGQGWNQPQHFGDGTRLSIL.